A single sample gave rise to the 5 T cell receptor beta chains below, sequenced in a study of response to subunit inactivated influenza vaccine. TCRdb processed the RT-PCR reads anew with MiXCR; each CDR3 protein has one entry. The data show 500,000 to 550,000 distinct CDR3 sequences, approximately 6.9% seen once. The source was PBMCs from blood, collected about 24 months after vaccination. These receptor sequences come from a man aged 50-75 years who received an inactivated influenza vaccine.

This clonotype was observed a handful of times. The chain uses TRBV12-3 or TRBV12-4 and TRBJ2-1; 7 bases map to TRBD2. J gave up 10 bases and V 6 bases, and 6 bases lay outside the gene matches. The length of the CDR3 is 12 residues. The CDR3 coding sequence is TGTGCCAGCAGGAGGAGCGGGGTCGAGCAGTTCTTC. Amino acids: CASRRSGVEQFF.

The table lists this clonotype with many counts. The rearrangement links TRBV6-2 or TRBV6-3 to TRBJ2-7; weak D call: TRBD2 (6 bases). The V gene lost 2 bases and the J gene lost 6 bases, with 8 bases spanning the gap. Germline CDR1 MNHEY, CDR2 SVGEGT. This CDR3 is built from 12 residues. The CDR3 DNA reads TGTGCCAGCAGTTACCGGGGGATCGAGCAGTACTTC. This translates into CASSYRGIEQYF.

This clonotype was observed a handful of times. The rearrangement uses TRBV4-2 and TRBJ2-1; no clear D gene. Germline CDR1 reads LGHNA; CDR2 reads YNFKEQ. The CDR3 consists of 14 residues. The germline V and J ends were trimmed by 3 bases and 0 bases, with 6 bases remaining between them. The CDR3 spells CASSQGNSYNEQFF. For the CDR3, the DNA is TGTGCCAGCAGCCAGGGTAACTCCTACAATGAGCAGTTCTTC.

The sample holds a few counts of this clonotype. The chain has TRBV18 and TRBJ1-3; TRBD1 might be the D (5 bases). CDR1 is KGHSH and CDR2 is LQKENI in the germline V gene. The CDR3 spans 16 residues. Trimming stripped 4 bases from V and 2 bases from J, with 15 bases between. The CDR3 bases are TGTGCCAGCTCACACTCCCCAGCAGGGACTGGAAACACCATATATTTT. This encodes CASSHSPAGTGNTIYF.

This rearrangement joins TRBV30 to TRBJ1-5; D gene uncertain. Trimming cost V 0 bases and J 5 bases, with 11 bases left between them. This CDR3 contains 14 residues. The germline V gene has CDR1 GTSNPN and CDR2 SVGIG (reference sequence). The CDR3 DNA reads as TGTGCCTGGAGTGTATCAGTCAGAGATCAGCCCCAGCATTTT. This gives the protein CAWSVSVRDQPQHF.